This entry is about one TCR beta chain. The V end lost 4 bases, the J end lost 5 bases, and 10 bases lay between the germline ends. The germline V gene encodes CDR1 SGHDT and CDR2 YYEEEE. The CDR3 sequence is 13 residues long. This sample was included in a study of CD8+ T cells in alopecia areata. Across the study: Tofacitinib therapy lasting 6 to 18 months was followed by 6 months off drug.

Treatment noted: oral pan-JAK inhibitor, 5-10 mg twice daily. Once RNA had been extracted, it was reverse transcribed into cDNA to act as the sequencing template. The assay was immunoSEQ multiplex PCR, and TCRdb's table has in-frame clones only and misses some. Of 120,000 or so clones listed, roughly 57% are singletons. The clonotype originates from a human donor with alopecia areata. This specimen was CD4+ T cells sorted from blood, taken at week 4, from a patient treated with tofacitinib. The V and J genes are TRBV5-6 and TRBJ1-5, with D unresolved. CDR3 sequence (DNA): TGTGCCAGCAGCCAAGGGCGAGATCAGCCCCAGCATTTT. Protein: CASSQGRDQPQHF. The full variable domain, rest sourced from reference TRBV5-6 and TRBJ1-5, is DAGVTQSPTHLIKTRGQQVTLRCSPKSGHDTVSWYQQALGQGPQFIFQYYEEEERQRGNFPDRFSGHQFPNYSSELNVNALLLGDSALYLCASSQGRDQPQHFGDGTRLSIL.